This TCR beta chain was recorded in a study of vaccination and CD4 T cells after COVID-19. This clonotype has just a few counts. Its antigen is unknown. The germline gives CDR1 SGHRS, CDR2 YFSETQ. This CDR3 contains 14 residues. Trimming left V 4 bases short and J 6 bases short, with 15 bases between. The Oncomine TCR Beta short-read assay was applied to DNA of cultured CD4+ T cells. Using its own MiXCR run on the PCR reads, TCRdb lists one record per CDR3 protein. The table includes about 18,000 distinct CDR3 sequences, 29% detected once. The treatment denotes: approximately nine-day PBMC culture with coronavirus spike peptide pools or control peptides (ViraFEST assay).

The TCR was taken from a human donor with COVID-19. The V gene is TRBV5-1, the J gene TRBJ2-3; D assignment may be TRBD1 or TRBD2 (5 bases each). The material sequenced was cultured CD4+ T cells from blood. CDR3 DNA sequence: TGCGCCAGCAGCCAAGGGACGTCTGGGGATACGCAGTATTTT. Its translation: CASSQGTSGDTQYF. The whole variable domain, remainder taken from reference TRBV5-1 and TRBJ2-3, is KAGVTQTPRYLIKTRGQQVTLSCSPISGHRSVSWYQQTPGQGLQFLFEYFSETQRNKGNFPGRFSGRQFSNSRSEMNVSTLELGDSALYLCASSQGTSGDTQYFGPGTRLTVL.